This TCR beta chain was recovered during a study of cytotoxic CD8 clonotypes in ibrutinib-treated CLL. Produced via immunoSEQ multiplex PCR; TCRdb's table is partial and in-frame only. The sample holds 14,000 or so clones, about 55% seen once. This specimen was PBMCs, taken at an approximately 25-month disease-progression time point, from a patient treated with ibrutinib. The receptor was isolated from a human donor with chronic lymphocytic leukemia.

The CDR3: CASSPGTSGTDTQYF. The CDR3 bases are TGTGCCAGCAGCCCGGGGACTAGCGGTACAGATACGCAGTATTTT. The V gene is TRBV11-2, the J gene TRBJ2-3; 11 positions agree with TRBD2. Trimming took 5 bases from V and 3 from J; bases not matched to a gene: 4. The CDR3 is 15 amino acids. Germline values: CDR1 SGHAT, CDR2 FQNNGV.